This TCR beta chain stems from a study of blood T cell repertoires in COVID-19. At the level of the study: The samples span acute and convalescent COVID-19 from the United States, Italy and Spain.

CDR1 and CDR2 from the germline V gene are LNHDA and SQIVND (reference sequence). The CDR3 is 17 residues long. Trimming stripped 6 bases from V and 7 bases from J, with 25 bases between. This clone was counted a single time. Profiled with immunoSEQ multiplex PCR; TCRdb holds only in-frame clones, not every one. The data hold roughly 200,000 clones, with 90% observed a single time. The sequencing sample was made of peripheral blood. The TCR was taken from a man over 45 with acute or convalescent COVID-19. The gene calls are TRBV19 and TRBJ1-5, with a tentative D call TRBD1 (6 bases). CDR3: CASSPPGQSPMIQPQHF. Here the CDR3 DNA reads TGTGCCAGTAGCCCTCCCGGACAGAGCCCAATGATACAGCCCCAGCATTTT.